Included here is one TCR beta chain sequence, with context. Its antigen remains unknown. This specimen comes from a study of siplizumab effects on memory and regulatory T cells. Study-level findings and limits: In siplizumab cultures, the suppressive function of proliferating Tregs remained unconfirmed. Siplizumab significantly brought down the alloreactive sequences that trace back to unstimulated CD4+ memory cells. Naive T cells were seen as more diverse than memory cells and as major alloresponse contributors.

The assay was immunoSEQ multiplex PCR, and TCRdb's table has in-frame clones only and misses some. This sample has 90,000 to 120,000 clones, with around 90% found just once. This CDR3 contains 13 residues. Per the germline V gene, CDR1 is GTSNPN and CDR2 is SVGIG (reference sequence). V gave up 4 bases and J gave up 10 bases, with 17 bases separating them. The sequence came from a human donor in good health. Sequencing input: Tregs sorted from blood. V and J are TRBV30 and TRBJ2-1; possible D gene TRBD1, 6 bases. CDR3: CAWNLQGLREQFF. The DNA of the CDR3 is TGTGCCTGGAATCTACAGGGTCTAAGGGAGCAGTTCTTC.